This T cell receptor beta chain was profiled in a study of beta chain features in type 1 diabetes. CDR1 SGHRS and CDR2 YFSETQ come from the germline V gene. This CDR3 spans 16 amino acids. V lost 2 bases and J lost 1, with 15 bases in between. The isolated RNA, all of it, was reverse transcribed, so expressed TCRB transcripts were what got sequenced. The table came from immunoSEQ multiplex PCR; TCRdb's copy has only in-frame clones and leaves some out. Among 300,000 or so clones listed, 8% were seen once. Sequenced input: central memory CD4+ T cells from blood. This TCR derives from a young woman in good health. V and J are TRBV5-1 and TRBJ2-5; perhaps D is TRBD1 or TRBD2 (5 bases each). This chain's CDR3 is CASSFQGLGTQETQYF. CDR3 DNA: TGCGCCAGCAGCTTCCAGGGTTTGGGGACCCAAGAGACCCAGTACTTC.